This is a list of T cell receptor beta chains from one sample in a study of tumor and adjacent non-tumor tissue in lung cancer. TCRdb passed the multiplex PCR reads through MiXCR, listing each CDR3 protein once. This sample has 60,000 to 100,000 distinct CDR3 sequences, with just over 75% found just once. Sequencing was carried out using distant non-tumor lung tissue. Receptors were obtained from a man between 65 and 79 years old with non-small cell lung cancer. The conserved cysteine and the conserved F or W are not part of the CDR3 here.

v_gene: TRBV5-5
j_gene: TRBJ2-7
CDR3aa: VSRWTSGTTYEQY

v_gene: TRBV12-3/TRBV12-4
j_gene: TRBJ2-3
CDR3aa: ASSQSGGAEYSTDTEY

v_gene: TRBV19
j_gene: TRBJ2-1
CDR3aa: ASSPPGDFYNEQF

v_gene: TRBV28
j_gene: TRBJ2-7
CDR3aa: ASHLRGSLEQY

v_gene: TRBV29-1
j_gene: TRBJ2-5
CDR3aa: SANPYLRTGQEIQY

v_gene: TRBV12-3/TRBV12-4
j_gene: TRBJ2-3
CDR3aa: TIRSGGGTDTQY

v_gene: TRBV10-1
j_gene: TRBJ2-1
CDR3aa: ATQGGYKPYDHGSYNEQF

v_gene: TRBV7-8
j_gene: TRBJ2-3
CDR3aa: ASSLGFGPGEDTQY

v_gene: TRBV29-1
j_gene: TRBJ2-7
CDR3aa: RVESPREQY

v_gene: TRBV12-3/TRBV12-4
j_gene: TRBJ1-3
CDR3aa: ASTWAAGNTIY

v_gene: TRBV7-8
j_gene: TRBJ2-1
CDR3aa: VSSLVLWDGQF

v_gene: TRBV11-2
j_gene: TRBJ2-4
CDR3aa: ASSTRGREVKNIQY

v_gene: TRBV11-2
j_gene: TRBJ1-2
CDR3aa: ASSVQRGDYGYT